The entry below describes one T cell receptor (beta chain). No antigen is known for it. The data derive from a study of beta chain features in type 1 diabetes. Study-wide findings and caveats: Healthy donors had naive, central memory and Treg TCRB repertoires that appeared less similar than those seen among patients. Shorter TCRB CDR3s, moderately but significantly so, marked every one of the four CD4+ subsets in Type 1 diabetes patients. Cells with high TCR expression could be over-represented when cDNA is sequenced.

Trimming removed 0 bases at V and 3 bases at J, with 12 bases between. CDR1 MNHEY and CDR2 SVGAGI come from the germline V gene. The CDR3 is 16 residues long. The sequenced template was cDNA made from the entire isolated RNA. The table came from immunoSEQ multiplex PCR; TCRdb's copy has only in-frame clones and leaves some out. The sample shows over 55,000 clones, 50% to 55% of them seen only once. Sampling consisted of one heparinised blood draw per donor, averaging approximately 120 mL. CD45RO/CCR7/CD25/CD127/CD95/CD27 staining was used to isolate CD4+ naive, central memory, regulatory and stem cell-like memory cells by sorting.

The TCR sequence derives from a woman aged 40 to 50 with type 1 diabetes. Specimen: Tregs from blood. V is TRBV6-5 and J is TRBJ1-3, with a possible D match to TRBD1 (5 bases). The CDR3 DNA reads as TGTGCCAGCAGTTACTCGAATGACCAGGGTGGAAACACCATATATTTT. This sequence encodes CASSYSNDQGGNTIYF.